A single sample gave rise to the 20 T cell receptor beta chains below, sequenced in a study of OX40 agonist ivuxolimab in advanced cancers. Produced via immunoSEQ multiplex PCR; TCRdb's table is partial and in-frame only. This sample has some 69,000 clones, with roughly nine tenths found just once. The specimen comprised CD4+ or CD8+ T cells sorted from blood, sampled in a trial of the OX40 agonist ivuxolimab. The receptors were gathered from an adult with an advanced solid tumor such as melanoma, head and neck, liver or kidney cancer.

The gene calls are TRBV5-6 and TRBJ1-4; no firm D call. Trimming pared 0 bases from V and 0 bases from J, leaving 9 bases between. Germline CDR1 reads SGHDT; CDR2 reads YYEEEE. This CDR3 spans 16 amino acids. CDR3 DNA sequence: TGTGCCAGCAGCTTGGTTGGCAGTGCAACTAATGAAAAACTGTTTTTT. Its protein product is CASSLVGSATNEKLFF.

The chain is built from TRBV6-5 and TRBJ1-1, with D tentatively TRBD1 (6 bases). Germline-derived CDR1 and CDR2 are MNHEY and SVGAGI. The CDR3 is 13 residues long. V was pared by 2 bases and J by 5 bases, with 9 bases between. CDR3: CASSYRGQTEAFF. The CDR3 nucleotides read TGTGCCAGCAGTTACCGGGGGCAGACTGAAGCTTTCTTT.

The V call is TRBV10-3, the J call TRBJ2-1; 14 positions match TRBD2. The V gene's germline CDR1 is ENHRY and CDR2 SYGVKD. Losses at the gene ends were 8 bases for V and 8 bases for J; bases not matched to a gene: 8. CDR3 length: 15 residues. In DNA form, the CDR3 reads TGTGCCATCGCCCAGGGACTAGCGGGAGAGTATGAGCAGTTCTTC. Protein: CAIAQGLAGEYEQFF.

This chain links TRBV5-8 with TRBJ2-7; D may be TRBD2 (5 bases). The CDR3 has 16 residues. V lost 0 bases and J lost 6, with 19 bases in between. CDR1 SGHTS and CDR2 YDEGEE come from the germline V gene. The CDR3 DNA reads TGTGCCAGCAGCTTGGCCGTCTACAGATCGGCGGGCGAGCAGTACTTC. This codes for CASSLAVYRSAGEQYF.

This clone was seen only a few times. J is TRBJ2-5 and V is TRBV5-1, with 10 positions matching TRBD1. The V segment lost 4 bases and the J segment 4 bases; nucleotides outside the gene matches: 7. Germline-derived CDR1 and CDR2 are SGHRS and YFSETQ. The CDR3 sequence is 15 residues long. The CDR3 sequence: CASSPDRGQGETQYF. The CDR3, as DNA: TGCGCCAGCAGCCCCGACAGGGGGCAGGGAGAGACCCAGTACTTC.

The chain couples TRBV7-2 to TRBJ2-6, with TRBD2 as a possible D gene (5 bases). Germline CDR1 SGHTA, CDR2 FQGNSA. V gave up 1 base and J gave up 3 bases, with 10 bases separating them. The CDR3 loop spans 16 amino acids. The CDR3 region is CASSLGESVGANVLTF. CDR3 nucleotide sequence: TGTGCCAGCAGCTTAGGGGAGAGTGTTGGGGCCAACGTCCTGACTTTC.

This clone appeared once. The V gene is TRBV7-8, the J gene TRBJ2-4, with 10 bases aligning to TRBD1. Germline lookup yields CDR1 SGHVS and CDR2 FQNEAQ. The CDR3 is 14 residues long. J was trimmed by 7 bases and V by 6 bases; bases with no gene match: 6. This CDR3 is CASRTGTGDNIQYF. Here the CDR3 DNA reads TGTGCCAGCAGAACCGGGACAGGGGATAACATTCAGTACTTC.

The J gene is TRBJ1-1, the V gene TRBV6-1, with 7 bases that match TRBD1. The CDR3 is 15 amino acids. Looked up from germline, CDR1 is MNHNS and CDR2 is SASEGT. With V trimmed by 2 bases and J by 3 bases, 6 bases remained unmatched. This chain's CDR3 is CASSEWDRVYTEAFF. CDR3 sequence (DNA): TGTGCCAGCAGTGAATGGGACAGAGTATACACTGAAGCTTTCTTT.

The CDR3 coding sequence is TGTGCCAGCAGTGAATACCGGAGCTCCTACGAGCAGTACTTC. Translated: CASSEYRSSYEQYF. The chain uses TRBV2 and TRBJ2-7; no clear D. The CDR3 runs to 14 residues. Per the germline V gene, CDR1 is SNHLY and CDR2 is FYNNEI. V lost 2 bases to trimming and J lost 0 bases, with 8 bases between them.

CDR3: CASSLGSYEQYF. The CDR3 nucleotides are TGTGCCAGCAGCTTAGGCTCCTACGAGCAGTACTTC. This sequence joins TRBV28 and TRBJ2-7; D call uncertain. The CDR3 spans 12 residues. Deletions cut 6 bases from V and 0 bases from J, with 6 bases between. CDR1 and CDR2 (germline): MDHEN, SYDVKM. The full variable domain, rest sourced from reference TRBV28 and TRBJ2-7, is DVKVTQSSRYLVKRTGEKVFLECVQDMDHENMFWYRQDPGLGLRLIYFSYDVKMKEKGDIPEGYSVSREKKERFSLILESASTNQTSMYLCASSLGSYEQYFGPGTRLTVT.

The gene calls are TRBV5-8 and TRBJ2-7, with D uncertain. Trimming shortened V by 1 base and J by 6 bases, and 11 bases separated the two germline ends. The V gene's germline CDR1 is SGHTS and CDR2 YDEGEE. The CDR3 consists of 13 residues. CDR3 residues: CASSLLAWSEQYF. The CDR3 bases are TGTGCCAGCAGCTTGCTTGCTTGGAGCGAGCAGTACTTC.

The rearrangement links TRBV7-2 to TRBJ2-1; the match to TRBD2 covers 11 bases. The CDR3 spans 16 residues. Germline V lookup: CDR1 SGHTA, CDR2 FQGNSA. V trimming: 6 bases; J trimming: 4 bases; junction bases outside the gene matches: 8. The CDR3 protein is CASRLPGLAVYNEQFF. The CDR3 DNA follows: TGTGCCAGCAGGTTACCGGGACTAGCGGTATACAATGAGCAGTTCTTC. The full variable domain, its missing parts supplied by reference TRBV7-2 and TRBJ2-1, is GAGVSQSPSNKVTEKGKDVELRCDPISGHTALYWYRQSLGQGLEFLIYFQGNSAPDKSGLPSDRFSAERTGGSVSTLTIQRTQQEDSAVYLCASRLPGLAVYNEQFFGPGTRLTVL.

In DNA, the CDR3 is TGTGCCAGCAGTGATAGGGGAACTGGGGCCAACGTCCTGACTTTC. The encoded protein is CASSDRGTGANVLTF. The chain is built from TRBV6-4 and TRBJ2-6; TRBD1 is a possible D gene (5 bases). The CDR3 covers 15 residues. V lost 3 bases, J lost 2 bases, and 8 bases lay in between. The germline CDR1 and CDR2 sequences are MRHNA and SNTAGT.

The table lists this clone with a count of one. The chain has TRBV5-1 and TRBJ2-2, with 8 bases identical to TRBD2. The junction had 8 bases not matched to a gene; V was cut back by 0 bases and J by 4 bases. The germline gives CDR1 SGHRS, CDR2 YFSETQ. The CDR3 is 17 residues long. The CDR3 reads CASSLVGRVRGTGELFF. The CDR3 region has the DNA TGCGCCAGCAGCTTGGTCGGGAGGGTTCGTGGCACCGGGGAGCTGTTTTTT.

This clone was counted only a few times. The chain recombines TRBV7-9 with TRBJ2-7; the D gene could be TRBD1 or TRBD2 (6 bases each). Trimming cost V 4 bases and J 3 bases, with 10 bases left between them. The CDR3 has 13 amino acids. Germline V CDR1 and CDR2: SEHNR, FQNEAQ (reference sequence). The CDR3 sequence: CASSSGANYEQYF. In DNA form, the CDR3 reads TGTGCCAGCAGCTCGGGGGCCAACTACGAGCAGTACTTC.

The chain combines TRBV5-8 with TRBJ1-3; no reliable D call. This CDR3 has 13 amino acids. The V gene's germline CDR1 is SGHTS and CDR2 YDEGEE. Between the trimmed V and J ends, which lost 4 bases and 2 bases, there was a span of 7 bases. DNA of the CDR3: TGTGCCAGCAGCCGGTCTCCTGGAAACACCATATATTTT. This gives the protein CASSRSPGNTIYF.

The chain joins TRBV4-2 to TRBJ1-5; TRBD1 matches 7 bases. The CDR3 contains 15 residues. CDR1 and CDR2 from the germline V gene are LGHNA and YNFKEQ. The J segment lost 7 bases and the V segment lost 5 bases, leaving 11 bases of the junction unmatched. The CDR3 DNA sequence: TGTGCCAGCAGCTTGGCAGCAGGGGGGCAACAGCCCCAGCATTTT. Encoded protein: CASSLAAGGQQPQHF.

This sequence joins TRBV6-5 and TRBJ1-1; D is unresolved. The germline V gene encodes CDR1 MNHEY and CDR2 SVGAGI. Trimming pared 5 bases from V and 0 bases from J, leaving 7 bases between. This CDR3 spans 13 amino acids. The CDR3 reads CASSERVNTEAFF. CDR3 nucleotides: TGTGCCAGCAGTGAACGAGTGAACACTGAAGCTTTCTTT.

The J gene is TRBJ1-1, the V gene TRBV28, with D possibly being TRBD1 (5 bases). This CDR3 is built from 12 residues. CDR1 and CDR2 from the germline V gene are MDHEN and SYDVKM. Trimming removed 5 bases at V and 8 bases at J, with 12 bases between. The CDR3 coding sequence is TGTGCCAGCAGTACCTCGACAGAGGAAGCTTTCTTT. Protein sequence: CASSTSTEEAFF.

The V and J genes are TRBV27 and TRBJ1-2; perhaps TRBD1 as D (5 bases). This CDR3 spans 13 amino acids. The germline V gene encodes CDR1 MNHEY and CDR2 SMNVEV (reference sequence). V was pared by 3 bases and J by 4 bases, with 9 bases between. This CDR3 reads CASSFRGPYGYTF. CDR3 sequence (DNA): TGTGCCAGCAGTTTTCGGGGCCCCTATGGCTACACCTTC.